Below are 27 T cell receptor beta chains sequenced from a single sample in a study of T cells after posttransplantation cyclophosphamide. Treatment was busulfan-fludarabine conditioning, a marrow graft, and cyclophosphamide on days +3 and +4. The protocol was immunoSEQ multiplex PCR, while the TCRdb copy is restricted to in-frame clones and leaves out a portion. This sample has about 8,000 clones, with 65% to 90% found just once. Material: CD4+ T cells sorted from blood, obtained approximately 1,100 days after allogeneic stem cell transplant with posttransplant cyclophosphamide. The receptors derive from a female patient in her thirties or forties who received an allogeneic stem cell transplant from a related donor, was CMV-positive, and had no GVHD. The T cells may partly be graft donor cells.

The chain carries TRBV28 and TRBJ1-1; 7 bases fit TRBD1. Germline V gives CDR1 MDHEN, CDR2 SYDVKM. This CDR3 region has 14 residues. The V and J ends lost 5 bases and 7 bases, in that order; junction bases with no gene match: 10. CDR3 DNA sequence: TGTGCCAGCAGTCCGCAGGGGGGATGGATTGAAGCTTTCTTT. It yields the protein CASSPQGGWIEAFF.

The chain employs TRBV9 and TRBJ1-5; weak D call: TRBD1 (5 bases). Trimming removed 0 bases at V and 4 bases at J, with 11 bases between. Germline V gene data show CDR1 as SGDLS and CDR2 as YYNGEE. CDR3 length: 15 amino acids. CDR3 in DNA: TGTGCCAGCAGCGTAGGAAGCGGGGGGAATCAGCCCCAGCATTTT. Encoded protein: CASSVGSGGNQPQHF.

The chain couples TRBV9 to TRBJ1-2; D remains ambiguous. V was pared by 3 bases and J by 8 bases, with 8 bases between. CDR3 length: 11 amino acids. The germline V gene encodes CDR1 SGDLS and CDR2 YYNGEE. CDR3 nucleotide sequence: TGTGCCAGCAGCGCCGACGGGGGCTACACCTTC. Protein sequence: CASSADGGYTF.

The chain is built from TRBV18 and TRBJ2-7, with 8 nucleotides matching TRBD2. The CDR3 is made up of 16 amino acids. V shed 1 base, J shed 4 bases, and the junction held 9 bases outside the gene matches. Germline CDR1 KGHSH, CDR2 LQKENI. CDR3: CASSPRESGGQYEQYF. The CDR3 DNA is TGTGCCAGCTCACCACGGGAGAGCGGGGGCCAATACGAGCAGTACTTC.

V usage is TRBV28 and J usage is TRBJ1-2; no reliable D call. The CDR3 totals 15 residues. The germline V gene encodes CDR1 MDHEN and CDR2 SYDVKM. Trimming shortened V by 5 bases and J by 3 bases, and 16 bases separated the two germline ends. The CDR3 region is CASSTPDGRDYGYTF. The CDR3 coding sequence is TGTGCCAGCAGTACCCCCGACGGGAGGGACTATGGCTACACCTTC.

This clone was counted between two and nine times. The rearrangement joins TRBV7-8 to TRBJ1-4; D is perhaps TRBD1 (5 bases). V gave up 6 bases and J gave up 3 bases, with 14 bases separating them. The germline gives CDR1 SGHVS, CDR2 FQNEAQ. This CDR3 region has 15 residues. CDR3 region: CASRGAGISNEKLFF. CDR3 nucleotide sequence: TGTGCCAGCAGAGGGGCCGGAATTTCTAATGAAAAACTGTTTTTT. The whole variable domain, filled in from reference TRBV7-8 and TRBJ1-4, reads GAGVSQSPRYKVAKRGQDVALRCDPISGHVSLFWYQQALGQGPEFLTYFQNEAQLDKSGLPSDRFFAERPEGSVSTLKIQRTQQEDSAVYLCASRGAGISNEKLFFGSGTQLSVL.

This chain uses TRBV5-1 with TRBJ2-1; TRBD2 agrees at 8 bases. Germline CDR1 SGHRS, CDR2 YFSETQ. The CDR3 runs 16 residues. V gave up 4 bases and J gave up 0 bases; unmatched junction bases: 6. CDR3: CASSASGQPSYNEQFF. The CDR3 coding sequence is TGCGCCAGCAGCGCTAGCGGGCAGCCCTCCTACAATGAGCAGTTCTTC.

This chain connects TRBV9 to TRBJ1-2, with a possible D match to TRBD1 (6 bases). This CDR3 has 13 amino acids. Germline CDR1 SGDLS, CDR2 YYNGEE. With 4 bases removed from V and 4 bases from J, the gap between germline ends came to 11 bases. The CDR3 spells CASSPEGGYGYTF. In nucleotides, the CDR3 is TGTGCCAGCAGCCCCGAAGGGGGCTATGGCTACACCTTC.

The chain recombines TRBV6-1 with TRBJ2-5, with D possibly being TRBD1 (5 bases). Trimming removed 7 bases at V and 1 base at J, with 10 bases between. The CDR3 spans 13 residues. Germline lookup yields CDR1 MNHNS and CDR2 SASEGT. DNA of the CDR3: TGTGCCAGCACCATGACAGTCCAAGAGACCCAGTACTTC. Translating it yields CASTMTVQETQYF.

Turning to this clone: Other DNA variants within this sample encode the same CDR3. V usage is TRBV6-1 and J usage is TRBJ2-5, with D perhaps matching TRBD2 (6 bases). Germline CDR1 is MNHNS and CDR2 is SASEGT. This CDR3 has 15 residues. V dropped 4 bases and J dropped 1 base, with 13 bases sitting between them. The CDR3 here is CASSGRGAGQETQYF. CDR3 coding DNA: TGTGCCAGCAGTGGACGCGGAGCGGGCCAAGAGACCCAGTACTTC.

This CDR3 reads CASSIRTGGTSYNSPLHF. For the CDR3, the DNA is TGTGCCAGTAGTATACGGACAGGGGGAACCTCCTATAATTCACCCCTCCACTTT. This chain uses TRBV19 with TRBJ1-6; TRBD1 aligns across 10 bases. Germline trimming cut 2 bases from V and 0 bases from J; bases unmatched to any gene: 4. The germline V gene encodes CDR1 LNHDA and CDR2 SQIVND (reference sequence). This CDR3 spans 18 amino acids.

J is TRBJ2-1 and V is TRBV4-3, with TRBD2 matching over 10 bases. The CDR3 covers 16 residues. The V gene's germline CDR1 is LGHNA and CDR2 YSLEER. The trim removed 2 bases at V and 2 bases at J, leaving 3 bases unmatched. In DNA, the CDR3 is TGCGCCAGCAGCCAAACAGCGGGGGGGGCCTACAATGAGCAGTTCTTC. Translation: CASSQTAGGAYNEQFF.

The chain recombines TRBV18 with TRBJ2-1, with 10 bases matching TRBD2. The germline CDR1 and CDR2 sequences are KGHSH and LQKENI. The CDR3 runs 15 residues. Germline trimming cut 4 bases from V and 9 bases from J; bases unmatched to any gene: 9. In DNA form, the CDR3 reads TGTGCCAGCTCACAATCGAGCGGGGGGGCCGTTGAGCAGTTCTTC. Its protein is CASSQSSGGAVEQFF.

The chain recombines TRBV11-2 with TRBJ2-3; 9 bases line up with TRBD2. V dropped 0 bases and J dropped 5; count of bases not matched to a gene: 3. This CDR3 contains 15 residues. Germline values: CDR1 SGHAT, CDR2 FQNNGV. CDR3 sequence reads: CASSLDWRGGDTQYF. The CDR3 nucleotides are TGTGCCAGCAGCTTAGATTGGCGGGGGGGAGATACGCAGTATTTT.

The chain uses TRBV9 and TRBJ1-1; possibly TRBD1 for D (5 bases). The CDR3 extends over 14 amino acids. V shed 4 bases and J shed 3 bases, with 13 bases lying between them. Germline lookup yields CDR1 SGDLS and CDR2 YYNGEE. CDR3: CASSYSWGDTEAFF. CDR3 in DNA: TGTGCCAGCAGCTACAGTTGGGGGGACACTGAAGCTTTCTTT. Full variable domain (missing parts from reference TRBV9 and TRBJ1-1): DSGVTQTPKHLITATGQRVTLRCSPRSGDLSVYWYQQSLDQGLQFLIQYYNGEERAKGNILERFSAQQFPDLHSELNLSSLELGDSALYFCASSYSWGDTEAFFGQGTRLTVV.

The genes are TRBV9 and TRBJ1-1, with D possibly matching TRBD1 (5 bases). This CDR3 contains 14 residues. Deletions cut 4 bases from V and 1 base from J, with 11 bases between. Germline values: CDR1 SGDLS, CDR2 YYNGEE. In nucleotides, the CDR3 is TGTGCCAGCAGCTCTGGGGCGAGGAACACTGAAGCTTTCTTT. Its protein is CASSSGARNTEAFF.

This clone was observed a handful of times. The genes are TRBV19 and TRBJ1-1; 8 nucleotides match TRBD1. J was trimmed by 4 bases and V by 6 bases; bases with no gene match: 7. CDR1 is LNHDA, CDR2 SQIVND, per germline (reference sequence). The CDR3 spans 14 residues. CDR3 bases: TGTGCCAGTAGAACCACAGGGGGAGGCACTGAAGCTTTCTTT. Encoded protein: CASRTTGGGTEAFF. Together with reference TRBV19 and TRBJ1-1, the CDR3 gives the full variable domain: DGGITQSPKYLFRKEGQNVTLSCEQNLNHDAMYWYRQDPGQGLRLIYYSQIVNDFQKGDIAEGYSVSREKKESFPLTVTSAQKNPTAFYLCASRTTGGGTEAFFGQGTRLTVV.

This chain links TRBV5-1 with TRBJ2-7; TRBD2 is a possible D gene (6 bases). Per the germline V gene, CDR1 is SGHRS and CDR2 is YFSETQ. CDR3 length: 16 amino acids. The V gene lost 1 base and the J gene lost 0 bases, with 14 bases spanning the gap. This CDR3 is CASSLYGGTSSYEQYF. The CDR3, as DNA: TGCGCCAGCAGCTTGTACGGCGGGACCAGCTCCTACGAGCAGTACTTC.

This chain joins TRBV2 and TRBJ2-2; 14 bases align to TRBD2. The V and J ends lost 5 bases and 2 bases, in that order; junction bases with no gene match: 4. This CDR3 comprises 17 residues. Germline V CDR1 and CDR2: SNHLY, FYNNEI. The CDR3 here is CASSRTSGGLNTGELFF. CDR3 coding DNA: TGTGCCAGCAGTCGGACTAGCGGGGGGCTAAACACCGGGGAGCTGTTTTTT.

The sample holds one count of this clone. The chain couples TRBV11-3 to TRBJ2-2; 9 bases are a match to TRBD2. V was clipped by 1 base and J by 3 bases; unmatched bases: 6. The germline gives CDR1 SGHNT, CDR2 YENEEA. The CDR3 length is 17 residues. As DNA, the CDR3 is TGTGCCAGCAGCTTAGGGCGGGGGGGCCAGGACACCGGGGAGCTGTTTTTT. The encoded protein is CASSLGRGGQDTGELFF.

V is TRBV19 and J is TRBJ2-7, with TRBD1 matching over 8 bases. V was clipped by 4 bases and J by 5 bases; unmatched bases: 7. This CDR3 spans 14 amino acids. Germline CDR1 is LNHDA and CDR2 is SQIVND (reference sequence). The CDR3 protein is CASSTRTGSDEQYF. The CDR3 DNA sequence: TGTGCCAGTAGTACCCGGACAGGGTCGGACGAGCAGTACTTC. Using reference TRBV19 and TRBJ2-7 for the parts outside the CDR3, the full variable domain is DGGITQSPKYLFRKEGQNVTLSCEQNLNHDAMYWYRQDPGQGLRLIYYSQIVNDFQKGDIAEGYSVSREKKESFPLTVTSAQKNPTAFYLCASSTRTGSDEQYFGPGTRLTVT.

About this clone: Additional DNA sequences in this sample encode the identical CDR3. The chain employs TRBV5-8 and TRBJ1-6, with TRBD1 as a possible D gene (5 bases). Germline CDR1 is SGHTS and CDR2 is YDEGEE. This CDR3 spans 14 amino acids. Trimming removed 1 base at V and 4 bases at J, with 6 bases between. DNA for the CDR3: TGTGCCAGCAGCTTGAGGGGATATAATTCACCCCTCCACTTT. It codes for CASSLRGYNSPLHF. Full variable domain (outside the CDR3, taken from reference TRBV5-8 and TRBJ1-6): EAGVTQSPTHLIKTRGQQATLRCSPISGHTSVYWYQQALGLGLQFLLWYDEGEERNRGNFPPRFSGRQFPNYSSELNVNALELEDSALYLCASSLRGYNSPLHFGNGTRLTVT.

The CDR3 nucleotides read TGTGCCAGTGGACAGGGGCCCACAGATACGCAGTATTTT. Translated: CASGQGPTDTQYF. The chain recombines TRBV19 with TRBJ2-3; 9 nucleotides match TRBD1. V gave up 8 bases and J gave up 2 bases; unmatched junction bases: 2. The CDR3 totals 13 residues. The germline V gene encodes CDR1 LNHDA and CDR2 SQIVND (reference sequence). The whole variable domain, remainder taken from reference TRBV19 and TRBJ2-3, is DGGITQSPKYLFRKEGQNVTLSCEQNLNHDAMYWYRQDPGQGLRLIYYSQIVNDFQKGDIAEGYSVSREKKESFPLTVTSAQKNPTAFYLCASGQGPTDTQYFGPGTRLTVL.

This clone was detected only once. V and J are TRBV28 and TRBJ2-5; the match to TRBD1 covers 8 bases. Germline V gene sequence: CDR1 MDHEN, CDR2 SYDVKM. The V and J ends lost 3 bases and 3 bases, in that order; junction bases with no gene match: 9. There are 16 residues in the CDR3. The CDR3 region is CASSFSGGAVKETQYF. In DNA form, the CDR3 reads TGTGCCAGCAGTTTCTCAGGGGGCGCCGTCAAAGAGACCCAGTACTTC. The variable domain in full, with the rest retrieved from reference TRBV28 and TRBJ2-5, is DVKVTQSSRYLVKRTGEKVFLECVQDMDHENMFWYRQDPGLGLRLIYFSYDVKMKEKGDIPEGYSVSREKKERFSLILESASTNQTSMYLCASSFSGGAVKETQYFGPGTRLLVL.

This clone came up a few times. The rearrangement links TRBV5-1 to TRBJ2-3, with 12 bases fitting TRBD2. The V and J ends lost 2 bases and 4 bases, in that order; junction bases with no gene match: 5. Germline values: CDR1 SGHRS, CDR2 YFSETQ. The CDR3 has 16 amino acids. CDR3 residues: CASSFSSGGAPDTQYF. CDR3 DNA sequence: TGCGCCAGCAGCTTTTCTAGCGGGGGGGCCCCAGATACGCAGTATTTT.

The chain is built from TRBV19 and TRBJ1-2, with D possibly matching TRBD1 (5 bases). Germline assignment: CDR1 LNHDA and CDR2 SQIVND (reference sequence). Trimming took off 6 bases at V and 8 bases at J, with 25 bases between the two ends. The CDR3 is 16 amino acids. The CDR3, as DNA: TGTGCCAGTAGACCACGTCCCGGGACTATTCTTTCCGGCTACACCTTC. It specifies CASRPRPGTILSGYTF.

This clone was counted between two and nine times. V usage is TRBV7-2 and J usage is TRBJ1-5; a weak D match, TRBD1 (5 bases). Germline V gene data show CDR1 as SGHTA and CDR2 as FQGNSA. The CDR3 loop spans 15 amino acids. Trimming removed 5 bases from V and 1 base from J, with 12 bases in between. CDR3 nucleotides: TGTGCCAGCAGCCAAGGGGTACAGAGCAATCAGCCCCAGCATTTT. Protein: CASSQGVQSNQPQHF.